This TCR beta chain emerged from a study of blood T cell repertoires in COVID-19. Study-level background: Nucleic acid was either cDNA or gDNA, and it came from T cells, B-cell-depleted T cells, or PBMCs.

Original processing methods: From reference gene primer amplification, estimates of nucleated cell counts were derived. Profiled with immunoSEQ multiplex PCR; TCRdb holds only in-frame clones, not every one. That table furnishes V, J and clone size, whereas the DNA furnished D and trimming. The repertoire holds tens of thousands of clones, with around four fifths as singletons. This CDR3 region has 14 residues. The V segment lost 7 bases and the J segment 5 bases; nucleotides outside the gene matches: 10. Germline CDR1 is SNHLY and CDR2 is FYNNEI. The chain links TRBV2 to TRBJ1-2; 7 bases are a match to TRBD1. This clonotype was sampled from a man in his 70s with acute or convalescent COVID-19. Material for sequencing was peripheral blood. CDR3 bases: TGTGCCAGCACCTTTGGGGGACAGTGGTATGGCTACACCTTC. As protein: CASTFGGQWYGYTF.